The present entry profiles one T cell receptor (beta chain) with its context. Antigen specificity is unknown. Libraries were prepared by immunoSEQ multiplex PCR; TCRdb keeps only in-frame clonotypes and omits some of them. This sample yields tens of thousands of clones, of which 85% to 95% are seen a single time; 0.7% to 0.85% belongs to the top ten. This specimen comes from a study of T cell repertoires and Cas9 in healthy adults. About the research overall: Multi-effector potency, cytotoxicity and lineage were assessed in SpCas9-reactive CD4 and CD8 T cells.

The CDR3 runs to 15 residues. Germline CDR1 and CDR2: SGHNT and YYREEE (reference sequence). J lost 4 bases, V lost 2 bases, and 3 bases had no gene match. Broader study findings: Reportedly, SpCas9-reactive effector T cell proliferation and function were mitigated by SpCas9-reactive Tregs in vitro.

The sequence came from a human donor in good health. Sequencing was carried out using CD4+ effector T cells (CD127+, CD25-, CD137-, CD154-) from PBMCs; culture status not recorded. The chain links TRBV5-4 to TRBJ2-1; 10 nucleotides match TRBD2. The CDR3: CASSLELAGYNEQFF. In DNA form, the CDR3 reads TGTGCCAGCAGCTTAGAACTAGCGGGGTACAATGAGCAGTTCTTC.